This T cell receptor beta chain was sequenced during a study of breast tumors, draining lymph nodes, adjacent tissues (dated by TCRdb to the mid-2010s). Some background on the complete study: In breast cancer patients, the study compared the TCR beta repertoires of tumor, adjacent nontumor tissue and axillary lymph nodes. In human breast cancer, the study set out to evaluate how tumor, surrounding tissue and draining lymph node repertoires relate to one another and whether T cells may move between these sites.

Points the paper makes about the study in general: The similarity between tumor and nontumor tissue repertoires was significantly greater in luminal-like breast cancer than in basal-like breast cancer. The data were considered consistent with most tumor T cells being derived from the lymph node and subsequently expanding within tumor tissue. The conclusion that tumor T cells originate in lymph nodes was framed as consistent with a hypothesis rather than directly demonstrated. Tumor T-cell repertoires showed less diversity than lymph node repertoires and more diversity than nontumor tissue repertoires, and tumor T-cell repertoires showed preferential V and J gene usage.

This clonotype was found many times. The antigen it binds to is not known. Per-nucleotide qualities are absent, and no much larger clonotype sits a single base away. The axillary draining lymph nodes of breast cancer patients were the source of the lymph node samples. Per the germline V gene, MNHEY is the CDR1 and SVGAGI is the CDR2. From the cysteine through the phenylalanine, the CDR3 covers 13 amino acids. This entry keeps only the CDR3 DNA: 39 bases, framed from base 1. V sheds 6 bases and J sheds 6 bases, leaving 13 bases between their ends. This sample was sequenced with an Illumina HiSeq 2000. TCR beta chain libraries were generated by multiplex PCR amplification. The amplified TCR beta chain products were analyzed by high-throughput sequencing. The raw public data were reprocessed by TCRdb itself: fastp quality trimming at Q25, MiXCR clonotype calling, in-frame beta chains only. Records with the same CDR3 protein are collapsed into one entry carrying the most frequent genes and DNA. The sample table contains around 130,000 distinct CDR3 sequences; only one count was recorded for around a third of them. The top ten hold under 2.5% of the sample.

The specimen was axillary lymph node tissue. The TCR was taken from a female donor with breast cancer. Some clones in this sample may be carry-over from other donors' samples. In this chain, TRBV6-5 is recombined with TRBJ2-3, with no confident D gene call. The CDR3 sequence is CASRQRWQDTQYF. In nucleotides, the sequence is TGTGCCAGCAGACAACGTTGGCAGGATACGCAGTATTTT.